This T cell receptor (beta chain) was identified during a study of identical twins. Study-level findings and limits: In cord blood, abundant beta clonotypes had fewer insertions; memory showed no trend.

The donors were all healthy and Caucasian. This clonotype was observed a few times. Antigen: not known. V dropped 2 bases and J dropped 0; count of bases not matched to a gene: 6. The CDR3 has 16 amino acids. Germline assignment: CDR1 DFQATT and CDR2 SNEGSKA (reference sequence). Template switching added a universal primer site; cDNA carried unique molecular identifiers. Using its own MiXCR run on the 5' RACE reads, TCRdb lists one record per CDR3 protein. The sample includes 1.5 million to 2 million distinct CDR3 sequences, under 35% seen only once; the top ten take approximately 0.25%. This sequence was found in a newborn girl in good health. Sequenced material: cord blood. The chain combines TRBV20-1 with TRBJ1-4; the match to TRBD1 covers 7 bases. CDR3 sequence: CSARPRQGATNEKLFF. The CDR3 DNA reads TGCAGTGCTAGACCCCGACAGGGAGCAACTAATGAAAAACTGTTTTTT.